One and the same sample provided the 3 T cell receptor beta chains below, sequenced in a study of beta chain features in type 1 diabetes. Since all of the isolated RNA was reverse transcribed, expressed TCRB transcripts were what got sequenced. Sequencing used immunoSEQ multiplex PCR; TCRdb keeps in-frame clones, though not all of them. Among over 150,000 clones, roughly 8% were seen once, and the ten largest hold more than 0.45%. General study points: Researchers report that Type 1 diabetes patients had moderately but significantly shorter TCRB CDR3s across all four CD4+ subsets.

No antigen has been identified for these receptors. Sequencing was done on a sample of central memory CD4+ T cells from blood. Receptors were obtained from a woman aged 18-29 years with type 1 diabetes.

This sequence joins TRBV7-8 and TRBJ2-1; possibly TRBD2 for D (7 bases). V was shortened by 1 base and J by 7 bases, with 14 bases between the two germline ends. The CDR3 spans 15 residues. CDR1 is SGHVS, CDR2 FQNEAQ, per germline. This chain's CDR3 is CASSLGSGDTNEQFF. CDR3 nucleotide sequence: TGTGCCAGCAGCTTAGGAAGCGGGGACACAAATGAGCAGTTCTTC.

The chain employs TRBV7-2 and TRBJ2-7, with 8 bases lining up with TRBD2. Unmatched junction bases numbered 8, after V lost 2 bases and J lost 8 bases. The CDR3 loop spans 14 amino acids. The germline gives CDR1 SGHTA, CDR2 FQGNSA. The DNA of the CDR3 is TGTGCCAGCAGCTTAAAGAGGGGCGGGGGGCAGCAGTACTTC. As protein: CASSLKRGGGQQYF.

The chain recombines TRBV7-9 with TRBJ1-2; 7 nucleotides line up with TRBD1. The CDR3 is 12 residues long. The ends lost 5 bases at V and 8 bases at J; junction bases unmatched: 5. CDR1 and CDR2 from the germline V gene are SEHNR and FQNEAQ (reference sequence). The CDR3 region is CASSEQGNGYTF. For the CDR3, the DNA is TGTGCCAGCAGCGAACAGGGGAACGGCTACACCTTC. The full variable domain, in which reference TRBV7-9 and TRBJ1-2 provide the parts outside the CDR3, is DTGVSQNPRHKITKRGQNVTFRCDPISEHNRLYWYRQTLGQGPEFLTYFQNEAQLEKSRLLSDRFSAERPKGSFSTLEIQRTEQGDSAMYLCASSEQGNGYTFGSGTRLTVV.